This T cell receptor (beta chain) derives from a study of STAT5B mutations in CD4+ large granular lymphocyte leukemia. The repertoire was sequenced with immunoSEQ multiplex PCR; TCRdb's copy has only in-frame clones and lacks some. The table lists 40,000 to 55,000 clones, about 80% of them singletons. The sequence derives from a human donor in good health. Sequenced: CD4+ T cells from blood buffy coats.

The CDR3 DNA reads TGCGCCAGCAGCCAAGATAGGACGGACAAGAACTATGGCTACACCTTC. It specifies CASSQDRTDKNYGYTF. This chain joins TRBV4-1 and TRBJ1-2; D is possibly TRBD1 (5 bases). Germline V gives CDR1 MGHRA, CDR2 YSYEKL. V was trimmed by 0 bases and J by 2 bases, leaving 13 bases between them. This CDR3 spans 16 amino acids.